This T cell receptor beta chain stems from a study of shared clonotypes between healthy human individuals. Points from the study as a whole: Few donors restricted represented genetic and exposure-history diversity. On the whole, naive subsets had larger estimated richness than memory subsets had.

Clones were read by immunoSEQ multiplex PCR, and TCRdb kept only the in-frame ones, dropping some. The sample holds over 1.4 million clones, about 96% seen once. A note on this clone: The target antigen is unknown.

The CDR3 spans 14 residues. V was cut by 0 bases and J by 8 bases, with 10 bases left in between. Germline loops: CDR1 MNHEY, CDR2 SVGAGI. This TCR was recovered from a man aged 30 to 39 in good health. The chain joins TRBV6-5 to TRBJ1-4; D not resolved. Sequenced material: naive CD4+ T cells sorted from blood. Documented subset: CD45RA+ positively selected. The CDR3 bases are TGTGCCAGCAGTTACTCCCGGGGTGGGGAAAAACTGTTTTTT. This gives the protein CASSYSRGGEKLFF.